This is a list of T cell receptor beta chains from one sample in a study of cytomegalovirus exposure and HLA in healthy donors. Sequencing used immunoSEQ multiplex PCR; TCRdb keeps in-frame clones, though not all of them. The table includes approximately 98,000 clones, about 94% detected once. Sequences were obtained from PBMCs. Every receptor here comes from a young woman in good health and CMV-seronegative. The CDR3 runs from the conserved cysteine through the conserved F or W. The D gene is left open where the match is weak. Rows may omit the clone size; those that give it use once, few, many or a size class.

clone_size j_call v_call d_call cdr3_nt cdr3_aa
- TRBJ1-6 TRBV4-3 TRBD1 TGCGCCAGCAGCCAGGCGGGACAGGGGGGGTCACCCCTCCACTTT CASSQAGQGGSPLHF
once TRBJ2-7 TRBV5-6 TRBD1 TGTGCCAGCAGCCAGGGGACAGGGTCCTACGAGCAGTACTTC CASSQGTGSYEQYF
- TRBJ2-6 TRBV15 TRBD1 TGTGCCACCAGCAGGGGACAGGGGGTTGCTGGGGCCAACGTCCTGACTTTC CATSRGQGVAGANVLTF
once TRBJ2-7 TRBV6-1 - TGTGCCAGCAGTGGACGACTAGTTGCGAGCTCCTACGAGCAGTACTTC CASSGRLVASSYEQYF
few TRBJ1-1 TRBV2 - TGTGCCAGCAGGACAGGTTATAACACTGAAGCTTTCTTT CASRTGYNTEAFF
- TRBJ2-3 TRBV5-6 - TGTGCCAGCAGCTTGGTCACAGCCAGCACAGATACGCAGTATTTT CASSLVTASTDTQYF
- TRBJ1-2 TRBV19 - TGTGCCAGTAGTATAGAGGCCAGTGTGTTTGGCTACACCTTC CASSIEASVFGYTF
- TRBJ1-5 TRBV19 - TGTGCCAGTAGGCCAGGGTATAGCAATCAGCCCCAGCATTTT CASRPGYSNQPQHF
- TRBJ1-1 TRBV6-5 - TGTGCCAGCAGGGGCCAGCTGAACACTGAAGCTTTCTTT CASRGQLNTEAFF
- TRBJ1-6 TRBV6-5 - TGTGCCAGCAACCCCACGAAGGGGTCACCCCTCCACTTT CASNPTKGSPLHF
- TRBJ2-1 TRBV30 TRBD2 TGTGCCTGGGCGGGACTAGCGGGGGGGCATGAGCAGTTCTTC CAWAGLAGGHEQFF
once TRBJ2-5 TRBV4-1 TRBD1 TGCGCCAGCAGCCAAGACCCGGGACAGCGAGAGACCCAGTACTTC CASSQDPGQRETQYF
- TRBJ2-3 TRBV5-1 TRBD2 TGCGCCAGCAGCCCTGGATACGGCACTAGCGGGGGCACAGATACGCAGTATTTT CASSPGYGTSGGTDTQYF
- TRBJ2-7 TRBV13 TRBD2 TGTGCCAGCCGGGACTACGGGGACTACGAGCAGTACTTC CASRDYGDYEQYF
- TRBJ2-3 TRBV27 - TGTGCCAGCAGTCCAGGGCTTTTCAGGGGCACAGATACGCAGTATTTT CASSPGLFRGTDTQYF
- TRBJ2-7 TRBV7-9 TRBD2 TGTGCCAGCGGGGGGGGTGCCTACGAGCAGTACTTC CASGGGAYEQYF
- TRBJ1-5 TRBV4-3 TRBD1 TGCGCCAGCAGCCAATCGACAGGGAGCAATCAGCCCCAGCATTTT CASSQSTGSNQPQHF
- TRBJ2-7 TRBV5-1 TRBD1 TGCGCCAGCAGCATAGGTGGGACAGTGAGCTCCTACGAGCAGTACTTC CASSIGGTVSSYEQYF
- TRBJ1-1 TRBV7-9 TRBD1 TGTGCCAGCAGCTTAATTGGACAGGCGCTGAACACTGAAGCTTTCTTT CASSLIGQALNTEAFF
- TRBJ2-6 TRBV19 TRBD1 TGTGCCAGTAGTGCCTCCCACAGGGGAGATGGGGCCAACGTCCTGACTTTC CASSASHRGDGANVLTF
- TRBJ2-1 TRBV4-2 TRBD1 TGTGCCAGCACCCCTGGCGGACAGGAGTTAGAACAGTTCTTC CASTPGGQELEQFF
- TRBJ2-1 TRBV5-6 - TGTGCCAGCAGCTTGCTGCCCACTCTATTCTCCTACAATGAGCAGTTCTTC CASSLLPTLFSYNEQFF
- TRBJ2-7 TRBV28 - TGTGCCAGCAGTTTAAGGGCCGGGACTCAATTCTTTAACGAGCAGTACTTC CASSLRAGTQFFNEQYF
once TRBJ1-3 TRBV6-5 - TGTGCCAGCGGCAAACAGGGATTATCTGGAAACACCATATATTTT CASGKQGLSGNTIYF
few TRBJ2-5 TRBV6-6 - TGTGCCAGCAGAAAAGCGGAGACCCAGTACTTC CASRKAETQYF
- TRBJ1-1 TRBV30 TRBD1 TGTGCCTGGAACACAGGGGGTACGACTGAAGCTTTCTTT CAWNTGGTTEAFF
- TRBJ1-2 TRBV28 - TGTGCCAGCAGTTTACAGGCCAGCTATGGCTACACCTTC CASSLQASYGYTF